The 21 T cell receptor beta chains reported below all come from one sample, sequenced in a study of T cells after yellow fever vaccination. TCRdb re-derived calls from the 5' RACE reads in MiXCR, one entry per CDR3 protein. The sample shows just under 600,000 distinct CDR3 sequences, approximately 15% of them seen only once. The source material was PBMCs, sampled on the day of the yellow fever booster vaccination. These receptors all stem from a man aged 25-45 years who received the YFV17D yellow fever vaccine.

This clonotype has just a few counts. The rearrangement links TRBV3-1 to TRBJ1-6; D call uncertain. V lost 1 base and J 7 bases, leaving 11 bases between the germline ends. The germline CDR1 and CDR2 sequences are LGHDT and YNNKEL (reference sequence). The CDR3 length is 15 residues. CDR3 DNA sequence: TGTGCCAGCAGCCAAGGTAGGGCAGAGAATTCACCCCTCCACTTT. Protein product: CASSQGRAENSPLHF.

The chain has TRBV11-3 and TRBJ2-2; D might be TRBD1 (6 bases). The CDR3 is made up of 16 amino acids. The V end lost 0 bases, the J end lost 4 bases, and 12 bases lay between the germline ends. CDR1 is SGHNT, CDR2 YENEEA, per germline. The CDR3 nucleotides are TGTGCCAGCAGCTTAGAGATGGGACAAGGCACCGGGGAGCTGTTTTTT. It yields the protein CASSLEMGQGTGELFF.

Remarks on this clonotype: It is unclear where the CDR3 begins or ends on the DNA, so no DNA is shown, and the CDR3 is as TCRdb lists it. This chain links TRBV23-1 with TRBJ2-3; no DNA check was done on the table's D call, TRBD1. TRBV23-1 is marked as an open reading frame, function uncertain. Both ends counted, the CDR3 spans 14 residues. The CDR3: CPSSVGVGANTQDF.

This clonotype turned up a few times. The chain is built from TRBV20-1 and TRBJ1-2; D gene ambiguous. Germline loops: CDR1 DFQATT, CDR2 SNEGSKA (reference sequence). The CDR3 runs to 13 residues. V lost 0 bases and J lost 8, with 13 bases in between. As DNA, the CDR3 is TGCAGTGCTAGAGATCTAGATCCCAAAGGCTACACCTTC. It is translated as CSARDLDPKGYTF.

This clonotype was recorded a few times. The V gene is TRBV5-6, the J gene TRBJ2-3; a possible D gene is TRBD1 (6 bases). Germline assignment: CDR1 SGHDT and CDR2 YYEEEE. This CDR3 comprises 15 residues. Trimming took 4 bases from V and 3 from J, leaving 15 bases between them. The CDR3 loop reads CASSDPGQGTDTQYF. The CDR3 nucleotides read TGTGCCAGCAGCGATCCGGGACAAGGAACAGATACGCAGTATTTT.

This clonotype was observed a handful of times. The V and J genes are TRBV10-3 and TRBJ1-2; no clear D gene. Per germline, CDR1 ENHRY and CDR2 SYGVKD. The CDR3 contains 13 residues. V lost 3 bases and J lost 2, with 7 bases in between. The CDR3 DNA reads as TGTGCCATCAGTGATAGCGGAAACTATGGCTACACCTTC. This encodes CAISDSGNYGYTF.

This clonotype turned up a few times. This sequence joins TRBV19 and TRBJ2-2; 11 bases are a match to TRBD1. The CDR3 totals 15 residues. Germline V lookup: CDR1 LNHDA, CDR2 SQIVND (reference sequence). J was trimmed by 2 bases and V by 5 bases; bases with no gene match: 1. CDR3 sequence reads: CASSGTGGNTGELFF. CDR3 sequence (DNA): TGTGCCAGTAGTGGGACAGGGGGAAACACCGGGGAGCTGTTTTTT.

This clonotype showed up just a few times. This CDR3 is CAISRGLAGSGELFF. In DNA form, the CDR3 reads TGTGCCATCAGTCGTGGACTAGCGGGATCCGGGGAGCTGTTTTTT. The chain carries TRBV10-3 and TRBJ2-2; 12 bases agree with TRBD2. The CDR3 is 15 residues long. CDR1 is ENHRY, CDR2 SYGVKD, per germline. V was clipped by 5 bases and J by 6 bases; unmatched bases: 4.

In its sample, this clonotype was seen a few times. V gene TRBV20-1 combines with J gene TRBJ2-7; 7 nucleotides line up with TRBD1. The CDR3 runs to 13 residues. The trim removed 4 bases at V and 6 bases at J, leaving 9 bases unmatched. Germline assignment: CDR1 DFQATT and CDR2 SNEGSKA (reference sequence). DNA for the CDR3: TGCAGTGCTAATCAGGGGGTCTTGGGCGAGCAGTACTTC. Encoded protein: CSANQGVLGEQYF.

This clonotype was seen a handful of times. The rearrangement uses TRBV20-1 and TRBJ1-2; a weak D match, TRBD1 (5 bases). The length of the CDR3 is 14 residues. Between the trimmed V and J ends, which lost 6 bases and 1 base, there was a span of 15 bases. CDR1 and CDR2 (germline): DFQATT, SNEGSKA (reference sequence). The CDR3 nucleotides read TGCAGTGCCATGAAGGGGACCCTTAACTATGGCTACACCTTC. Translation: CSAMKGTLNYGYTF.

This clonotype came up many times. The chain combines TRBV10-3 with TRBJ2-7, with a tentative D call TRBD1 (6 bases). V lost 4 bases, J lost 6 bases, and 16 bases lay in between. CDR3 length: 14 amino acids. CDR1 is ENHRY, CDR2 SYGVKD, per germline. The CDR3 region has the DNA TGTGCCATCAGTGCTCAGGGGTTGATTGGCGAGCAGTACTTC. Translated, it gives CAISAQGLIGEQYF.

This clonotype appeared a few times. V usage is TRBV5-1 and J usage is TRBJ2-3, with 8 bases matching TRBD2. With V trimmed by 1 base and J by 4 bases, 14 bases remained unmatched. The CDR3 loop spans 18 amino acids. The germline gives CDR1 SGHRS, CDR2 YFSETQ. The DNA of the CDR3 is TGCGCCAGCAGCTTGTTGGCGGGAGGCGGGGGACGTGCAGATACGCAGTATTTT. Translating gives CASSLLAGGGGRADTQYF. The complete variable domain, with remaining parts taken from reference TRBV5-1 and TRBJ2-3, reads KAGVTQTPRYLIKTRGQQVTLSCSPISGHRSVSWYQQTPGQGLQFLFEYFSETQRNKGNFPGRFSGRQFSNSRSEMNVSTLELGDSALYLCASSLLAGGGGRADTQYFGPGTRLTVL.

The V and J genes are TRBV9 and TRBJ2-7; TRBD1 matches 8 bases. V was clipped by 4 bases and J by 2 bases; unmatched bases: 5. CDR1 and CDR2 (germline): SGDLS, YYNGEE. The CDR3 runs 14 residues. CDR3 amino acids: CASSKGQGPYEQYF. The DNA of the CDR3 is TGTGCCAGCAGCAAAGGACAGGGTCCCTACGAGCAGTACTTC.

CDR3 DNA sequence: TGTGCCAGCAGCCCATCTGTAGGCGCCTACGGGACCCAGTACTTC. Protein: CASSPSVGAYGTQYF. This sequence joins TRBV11-2 and TRBJ2-5; D gene unclear. This CDR3 comprises 15 residues. Germline lookup yields CDR1 SGHAT and CDR2 FQNNGV. Trimming pared 5 bases from V and 7 bases from J, leaving 20 bases between.

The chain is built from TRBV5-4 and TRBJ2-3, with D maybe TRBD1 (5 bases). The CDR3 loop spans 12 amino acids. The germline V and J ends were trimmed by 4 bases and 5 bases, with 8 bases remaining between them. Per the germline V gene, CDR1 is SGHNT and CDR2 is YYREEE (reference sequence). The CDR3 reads CASSARGDTQYF. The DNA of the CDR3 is TGTGCCAGCAGCGCAAGGGGAGATACGCAGTATTTT.

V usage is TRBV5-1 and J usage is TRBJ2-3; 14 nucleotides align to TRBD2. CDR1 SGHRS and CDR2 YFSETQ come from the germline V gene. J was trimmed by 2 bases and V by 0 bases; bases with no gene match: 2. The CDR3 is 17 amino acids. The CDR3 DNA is TGCGCCAGCAGCTTGGGACTAGCGGGAGGGGTCACAGATACGCAGTATTTT. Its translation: CASSLGLAGGVTDTQYF.

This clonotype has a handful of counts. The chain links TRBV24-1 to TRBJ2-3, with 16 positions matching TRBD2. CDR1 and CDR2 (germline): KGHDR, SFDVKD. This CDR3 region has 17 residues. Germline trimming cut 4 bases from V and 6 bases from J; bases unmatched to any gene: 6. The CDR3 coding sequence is TGTGCCACCAGTGACCCGGGACTAGCGGGAGGGCAGGATACGCAGTATTTT. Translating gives CATSDPGLAGGQDTQYF.

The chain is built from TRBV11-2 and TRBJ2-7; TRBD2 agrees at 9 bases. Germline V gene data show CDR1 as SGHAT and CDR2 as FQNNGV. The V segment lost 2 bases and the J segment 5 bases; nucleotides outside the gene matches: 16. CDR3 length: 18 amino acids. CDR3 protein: CASSLTAVSGGRVDEQYF. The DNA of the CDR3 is TGTGCCAGCAGCTTAACAGCCGTTAGTGGCGGGAGGGTTGACGAGCAGTACTTC.

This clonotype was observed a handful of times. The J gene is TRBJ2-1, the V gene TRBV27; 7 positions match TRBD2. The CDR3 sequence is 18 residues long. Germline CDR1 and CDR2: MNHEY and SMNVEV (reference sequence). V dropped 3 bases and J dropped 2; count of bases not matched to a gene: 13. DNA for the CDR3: TGTGCCAGCAGTTTCGACGCAGCGGGACCAAAACCCTACAATGAGCAGTTCTTC. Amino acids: CASSFDAAGPKPYNEQFF.

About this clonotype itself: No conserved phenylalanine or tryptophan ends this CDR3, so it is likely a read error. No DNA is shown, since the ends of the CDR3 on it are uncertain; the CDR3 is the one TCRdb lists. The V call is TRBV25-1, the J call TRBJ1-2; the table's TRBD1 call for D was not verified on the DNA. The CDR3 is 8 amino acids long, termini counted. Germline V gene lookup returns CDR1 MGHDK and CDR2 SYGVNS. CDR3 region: CASSVGVA.

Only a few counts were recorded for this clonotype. In nucleotides, the CDR3 is TGCAGTGCTCCTTCGCAGGGTTCGTATGGGCCGAACACTGAAGCTTTCTTT. This sequence encodes CSAPSQGSYGPNTEAFF. The chain uses TRBV20-1 and TRBJ1-1, with D possibly TRBD1 on 5 matching bases. Germline assignment: CDR1 DFQATT and CDR2 SNEGSKA (reference sequence). Trimming cost V 5 bases and J 1 base, with 23 bases left between them. The CDR3 loop spans 17 amino acids.